The rows below give T cell receptor beta chains drawn from one sample of a study of blood T cell repertoires in COVID-19. Measured with immunoSEQ multiplex PCR; TCRdb has only the in-frame clones, and not every one. The sample lists approximately 330,000 clones, 90% seen once, with roughly 1% in the top ten. Specimen: peripheral blood. The receptor set was obtained from a woman in her thirties or forties with COVID-19, enrolled during active disease. Each CDR3 is given with its conserved first and last residue. Fields, in order: J gene, CDR3 length, V gene, D gene, clone size, CDR3 protein, CDR3 DNA. D genes are given only for firm matches. Clone size is stated in some rows and not others, as once, few, many or a class when expanded.

j_call: TRBJ1-2; cdr3_length: 14; v_call: TRBV14; d_call: -; clone_size: once; cdr3_aa: CASSQEWGQGGYTF; cdr3_nt: TGTGCCAGCAGCCAAGAATGGGGGCAGGGCGGCTACACCTTC
j_call: TRBJ1-6; cdr3_length: 14; v_call: TRBV5-1; d_call: -; clone_size: -; cdr3_aa: CASSLKGAVSPLHF; cdr3_nt: TGCGCCAGCAGCTTGAAAGGGGCTGTGTCACCCCTCCACTTT
j_call: TRBJ2-7; cdr3_length: 17; v_call: TRBV27; d_call: TRBD2; clone_size: -; cdr3_aa: CASSLFRAGGLSYEQYF; cdr3_nt: TGTGCCAGCAGTTTATTTCGGGCGGGGGGGCTCTCCTACGAGCAGTACTTC
j_call: TRBJ2-3; cdr3_length: 16; v_call: TRBV27; d_call: -; clone_size: -; cdr3_aa: CATIPWVRGKEDTQYF; cdr3_nt: TGTGCCACCATCCCATGGGTCAGGGGAAAGGAAGATACGCAGTATTTT
j_call: TRBJ2-5; cdr3_length: 14; v_call: TRBV28; d_call: TRBD2; clone_size: -; cdr3_aa: CASSLGAGWETQYF; cdr3_nt: TGTGCCAGCAGTTTAGGAGCGGGGTGGGAGACCCAGTACTTC
j_call: TRBJ2-1; cdr3_length: 12; v_call: TRBV30; d_call: -; clone_size: -; cdr3_aa: CAWRFRYNEQFF; cdr3_nt: TGTGCCTGGAGGTTCAGGTACAATGAGCAGTTCTTC
j_call: TRBJ2-1; cdr3_length: 16; v_call: TRBV5-1; d_call: TRBD2; clone_size: -; cdr3_aa: CASSSRGLGTYNEQFF; cdr3_nt: TGCGCCAGCAGCTCGAGGGGACTAGGGACCTACAATGAGCAGTTCTTC
j_call: TRBJ1-5; cdr3_length: 14; v_call: TRBV3-1/TRBV3-2; d_call: -; clone_size: once; cdr3_aa: CASSRGDTNQPQHF; cdr3_nt: TGTGCCAGCAGCCGAGGGGACACTAATCAGCCCCAGCATTTT
j_call: TRBJ2-2; cdr3_length: 14; v_call: TRBV11-2; d_call: -; clone_size: -; cdr3_aa: CASTPREETGELFF; cdr3_nt: TGTGCCAGCACACCGAGGGAGGAGACCGGGGAGCTGTTTTTT
j_call: TRBJ1-1; cdr3_length: 14; v_call: TRBV21-1; d_call: -; clone_size: -; cdr3_aa: CASSKNEVSTEAFF; cdr3_nt: TGTGCCAGCAGCAAAAATGAGGTTAGTACTGAAGCTTTCTTT
j_call: TRBJ1-2; cdr3_length: 14; v_call: TRBV11-2; d_call: -; clone_size: once; cdr3_aa: CASSLDTFNYGYTF; cdr3_nt: TGTGCCAGCAGCTTGGACACCTTTAACTATGGCTACACCTTC
j_call: TRBJ1-1; cdr3_length: 15; v_call: TRBV6-5; d_call: TRBD1; clone_size: -; cdr3_aa: CASRATGTGGTEAFF; cdr3_nt: TGTGCCAGCAGGGCGACCGGGACAGGGGGCACTGAAGCTTTCTTT
j_call: TRBJ2-2; cdr3_length: 15; v_call: TRBV4-3; d_call: TRBD1; clone_size: few; cdr3_aa: CASSHRQGNTGELFF; cdr3_nt: TGCGCCAGCAGCCACCGACAGGGGAACACCGGGGAGCTGTTTTTT
j_call: TRBJ1-5; cdr3_length: 13; v_call: TRBV18; d_call: -; clone_size: -; cdr3_aa: CASSPQGNQPQHF; cdr3_nt: TGTGCCAGCTCACCGCAGGGTAATCAGCCCCAGCATTTT
j_call: TRBJ1-6; cdr3_length: 13; v_call: TRBV6-4; d_call: TRBD1; clone_size: -; cdr3_aa: CASSPEGASPLHF; cdr3_nt: TGTGCCAGCAGTCCCGAGGGGGCTTCACCCCTCCACTTT
j_call: TRBJ1-1; cdr3_length: 15; v_call: TRBV5-4; d_call: -; clone_size: -; cdr3_aa: CASSAPGTYRPEAFF; cdr3_nt: TGTGCCAGCAGCGCACCCGGGACATATAGACCTGAAGCTTTCTTT
j_call: TRBJ2-3; cdr3_length: 20; v_call: TRBV4-2; d_call: TRBD2; clone_size: -; cdr3_aa: CASSQDTSGHDFHSTDTQYF; cdr3_nt: TGTGCCAGCAGCCAAGATACTAGCGGGCATGACTTTCACAGCACAGATACGCAGTATTTT
j_call: TRBJ2-3; cdr3_length: 15; v_call: TRBV5-1; d_call: -; clone_size: -; cdr3_aa: CASSLRGLGTDTQYF; cdr3_nt: TGCGCCAGCAGCTTAAGGGGCTTGGGGACAGATACGCAGTATTTT
j_call: TRBJ2-7; cdr3_length: 14; v_call: TRBV28; d_call: -; clone_size: -; cdr3_aa: CASSLSRVGYEQYF; cdr3_nt: TGTGCCAGCAGTTTAAGCAGGGTAGGATACGAGCAGTACTTC
j_call: TRBJ1-2; cdr3_length: 16; v_call: TRBV18; d_call: -; clone_size: -; cdr3_aa: CASSPIEDFYNYGYTF; cdr3_nt: TGTGCCAGCTCACCGATAGAGGATTTCTACAACTATGGCTACACCTTC
j_call: TRBJ2-1; cdr3_length: 18; v_call: TRBV18; d_call: TRBD2; clone_size: -; cdr3_aa: CASSPPTPTSGTLNEQFF; cdr3_nt: TGTGCCAGCTCACCCCCTACACCTACTAGCGGGACGCTCAATGAGCAGTTCTTC
j_call: TRBJ2-6; cdr3_length: 17; v_call: TRBV19; d_call: TRBD1; clone_size: -; cdr3_aa: CASSIGQGDSGANVLTF; cdr3_nt: TGTGCCAGTAGTATCGGGCAGGGGGACTCTGGGGCCAACGTCCTGACTTTC
j_call: TRBJ2-7; cdr3_length: 15; v_call: TRBV7-8; d_call: -; clone_size: -; cdr3_aa: CASSLRTQGSYEQYF; cdr3_nt: TGTGCCAGCAGCTTAAGGACCCAGGGCTCCTACGAGCAGTACTTC
j_call: TRBJ1-6; cdr3_length: 14; v_call: TRBV20-1; d_call: -; clone_size: -; cdr3_aa: CSASSGTTFSPLHF; cdr3_nt: TGCAGTGCTAGTTCTGGGACAACATTTTCACCCCTCCACTTT
j_call: TRBJ1-1; cdr3_length: 12; v_call: TRBV7-2; d_call: -; clone_size: -; cdr3_aa: CASSSMDREAFF; cdr3_nt: TGTGCCAGCAGCTCGATGGACAGAGAAGCTTTCTTT
j_call: TRBJ2-1; cdr3_length: 13; v_call: TRBV21-1; d_call: -; clone_size: -; cdr3_aa: CASSKQGLNEQFF; cdr3_nt: TGTGCCAGCAGCAAGCAGGGTCTCAATGAGCAGTTCTTC
j_call: TRBJ2-7; cdr3_length: 14; v_call: TRBV2; d_call: TRBD2; clone_size: -; cdr3_aa: CASSRGLAAYGQYF; cdr3_nt: TGTGCCAGCTCCAGGGGACTAGCGGCTTACGGGCAGTACTTC
j_call: TRBJ1-2; cdr3_length: 17; v_call: TRBV7-2; d_call: TRBD1; clone_size: -; cdr3_aa: CASSLSLGQGASYGYTF; cdr3_nt: TGTGCCAGCAGCTTAAGCTTGGGACAGGGGGCCTCCTATGGCTACACCTTC
j_call: TRBJ2-1; cdr3_length: 15; v_call: TRBV5-6; d_call: TRBD2; clone_size: -; cdr3_aa: CASSPWTSGDHEQFF; cdr3_nt: TGTGCCAGCAGCCCGTGGACTAGCGGGGACCATGAGCAGTTCTTC
j_call: TRBJ1-4; cdr3_length: 15; v_call: TRBV5-5; d_call: TRBD1; clone_size: -; cdr3_aa: CASSSGRGRIEKLFF; cdr3_nt: TGTGCCAGCAGCTCGGGAAGGGGGCGAATTGAAAAACTGTTTTTT
j_call: TRBJ2-2; cdr3_length: 16; v_call: TRBV30; d_call: TRBD1; clone_size: -; cdr3_aa: CAWSADRGLNTGELFF; cdr3_nt: TGTGCCTGGAGTGCGGACAGGGGGCTGAACACCGGGGAGCTGTTTTTT
j_call: TRBJ2-1; cdr3_length: 15; v_call: TRBV27; d_call: TRBD2; clone_size: -; cdr3_aa: CASSISGLPNNEQFF; cdr3_nt: TGTGCCAGCAGCATTAGCGGGCTCCCCAACAATGAGCAGTTCTTC
j_call: TRBJ1-5; cdr3_length: 13; v_call: TRBV6-2/TRBV6-3; d_call: TRBD1; clone_size: -; cdr3_aa: CASSGQGHQPQHF; cdr3_nt: TGTGCCAGCAGCGGACAGGGCCATCAGCCCCAGCATTTT
j_call: TRBJ2-1; cdr3_length: 15; v_call: TRBV7-2; d_call: -; clone_size: -; cdr3_aa: CASSLDRTGYNEQFF; cdr3_nt: TGTGCCAGCAGCTTAGATCGCACAGGCTACAATGAGCAGTTCTTC
j_call: TRBJ2-3; cdr3_length: 14; v_call: TRBV6-5; d_call: TRBD2; clone_size: -; cdr3_aa: CASTYGLATDTQYF; cdr3_nt: TGTGCCAGCACCTACGGACTAGCAACAGATACGCAGTATTTT
j_call: TRBJ2-7; cdr3_length: 13; v_call: TRBV5-4; d_call: -; clone_size: -; cdr3_aa: CASSPRWSDEQYF; cdr3_nt: TGTGCCAGCAGCCCCCGGTGGTCGGACGAGCAGTACTTC
j_call: TRBJ1-6; cdr3_length: 18; v_call: TRBV19; d_call: -; clone_size: -; cdr3_aa: CASSIRPWATSNNSPLHF; cdr3_nt: TGTGCCAGTAGTATAAGGCCGTGGGCCACCTCAAATAATTCACCCCTCCACTTT
j_call: TRBJ1-6; cdr3_length: 13; v_call: TRBV19; d_call: -; clone_size: -; cdr3_aa: CASSMTGNSPLHF; cdr3_nt: TGTGCCAGTAGTATGACAGGAAATTCACCCCTCCACTTT
j_call: TRBJ1-2; cdr3_length: 14; v_call: TRBV5-1; d_call: TRBD1; clone_size: -; cdr3_aa: CASSPQTGNYGYTF; cdr3_nt: TGCGCCAGCAGCCCGCAGACAGGGAACTATGGCTACACCTTC
j_call: TRBJ2-5; cdr3_length: 15; v_call: TRBV5-6; d_call: TRBD1; clone_size: -; cdr3_aa: CASSSGTGGEETQYF; cdr3_nt: TGTGCCAGCAGCTCAGGGACAGGGGGCGAAGAGACCCAGTACTTC
j_call: TRBJ2-1; cdr3_length: 16; v_call: TRBV7-2; d_call: -; clone_size: -; cdr3_aa: CASSLLRRGFYNEQFF; cdr3_nt: TGTGCCAGCAGCCTCCTCCGGCGCGGATTCTACAATGAGCAGTTCTTC
j_call: TRBJ1-5; cdr3_length: 16; v_call: TRBV19; d_call: TRBD1; clone_size: -; cdr3_aa: CASSLPGQGYNQPQHF; cdr3_nt: TGTGCCAGTAGTCTACCGGGACAGGGGTACAATCAGCCCCAGCATTTT
j_call: TRBJ2-2; cdr3_length: 14; v_call: TRBV19; d_call: TRBD2; clone_size: -; cdr3_aa: CASSEAGAAGELFF; cdr3_nt: TGTGCCAGTAGTGAGGCGGGAGCGGCCGGGGAGCTGTTTTTT
j_call: TRBJ1-4; cdr3_length: 14; v_call: TRBV5-1; d_call: TRBD1; clone_size: -; cdr3_aa: CASSPGQGHEKLFF; cdr3_nt: TGCGCCAGCAGCCCGGGACAGGGCCATGAAAAACTGTTTTTT
j_call: TRBJ1-2; cdr3_length: 14; v_call: TRBV28; d_call: TRBD1; clone_size: once; cdr3_aa: CASSPTGGGYGYTF; cdr3_nt: TGTGCCAGCAGTCCAACAGGGGGTGGCTATGGCTACACCTTC
j_call: TRBJ2-1; cdr3_length: 13; v_call: TRBV2; d_call: TRBD1; clone_size: -; cdr3_aa: CASSVQGANEQFF; cdr3_nt: TGTGCCAGCAGTGTACAGGGGGCCAATGAGCAGTTCTTC
j_call: TRBJ2-1; cdr3_length: 16; v_call: TRBV3-1/TRBV3-2; d_call: -; clone_size: -; cdr3_aa: CASSDVRDSAYNEQFF; cdr3_nt: TGTGCCAGCAGCGACGTTCGGGACTCCGCATACAATGAGCAGTTCTTC
j_call: TRBJ2-7; cdr3_length: 13; v_call: TRBV7-2; d_call: -; clone_size: -; cdr3_aa: CASSLVWGREQYF; cdr3_nt: TGTGCCAGCAGCTTAGTCTGGGGGCGCGAGCAGTACTTC
j_call: TRBJ2-1; cdr3_length: 15; v_call: TRBV6-2/TRBV6-3; d_call: -; clone_size: -; cdr3_aa: CASSYSNPAYNEQFF; cdr3_nt: TGTGCCAGCAGTTACTCGAATCCAGCCTACAATGAGCAGTTCTTC
j_call: TRBJ2-7; cdr3_length: 13; v_call: TRBV27; d_call: -; clone_size: -; cdr3_aa: CASSGPMVDEQYF; cdr3_nt: TGTGCCAGCAGTGGGCCTATGGTAGATGAGCAGTACTTC
j_call: TRBJ2-2; cdr3_length: 14; v_call: TRBV14; d_call: -; clone_size: -; cdr3_aa: CASSQGRGGRELFF; cdr3_nt: TGTGCCAGCAGCCAAGGAAGGGGGGGCCGGGAGCTGTTTTTT
j_call: TRBJ1-1; cdr3_length: 13; v_call: TRBV29-1; d_call: -; clone_size: -; cdr3_aa: CSVPLGENTEAFF; cdr3_nt: TGCAGCGTCCCTCTCGGGGAAAACACTGAAGCTTTCTTT
j_call: TRBJ2-5; cdr3_length: 14; v_call: TRBV4-3; d_call: -; clone_size: -; cdr3_aa: CASSQAGRAETQYF; cdr3_nt: TGCGCCAGCAGCCAAGCGGGCAGGGCAGAGACCCAGTACTTC
j_call: TRBJ1-5; cdr3_length: 17; v_call: TRBV19; d_call: TRBD1; clone_size: -; cdr3_aa: CASRTTGGPYSNQPQHF; cdr3_nt: TGTGCCAGTAGGACGACAGGGGGCCCCTATAGCAATCAGCCCCAGCATTTT
j_call: TRBJ2-3; cdr3_length: 13; v_call: TRBV5-1; d_call: -; clone_size: few; cdr3_aa: CASSLAGTDTQYF; cdr3_nt: TGCGCCAGCAGCTTGGCCGGCACAGATACGCAGTATTTT
j_call: TRBJ2-3; cdr3_length: 15; v_call: TRBV28; d_call: -; clone_size: -; cdr3_aa: CASSPPGQLTDTQYF; cdr3_nt: TGTGCCAGCAGCCCCCCCGGACAGCTCACAGATACGCAGTATTTT